The clone carrying this TCR beta chain was seen a handful of times. This sample is part of a study of blood T cells in healthy people across ages. It was with a sample-barcoded 5' primer and a J-beta primer mix that a second PCR of roughly 7 to 12 cycles was run. TCRdb re-derived calls from the 5' RACE reads in MiXCR, one entry per CDR3 protein. The data contain 1.5 million to 1.9 million distinct CDR3 sequences, approximately 42% of them singletons. Looked up from germline, CDR1 is ENHRY and CDR2 is SYGVKD. The CDR3 contains 17 residues. The V gene lost 2 bases and the J gene lost 2 bases, with 18 bases spanning the gap.

This TCR was sampled from a woman aged 18-35 years in good health. The chain is built from TRBV10-3 and TRBJ2-5, with D possibly being TRBD1 or TRBD2 (5 bases each). Sequencing used blood. The CDR3 region is CAISERDPTRFQETQYF. The CDR3 DNA sequence: TGTGCCATCAGTGAGAGGGACCCCACACGGTTTCAAGAGACCCAGTACTTC.